This entry describes one T cell receptor (beta chain). Its specificity is not known. V gave up 0 bases and J gave up 6 bases, with 21 bases separating them. There are 17 residues in the CDR3. CDR1 and CDR2 (germline): GTSNPN, SVGIG (reference sequence). The data are from a study of vaccination effects on CD4 cells after COVID-19. Whole-study findings and limits: Common cold coronavirus cross-reactivity was shown by only 1 of 255 vaccine-induced clones in healthy vaccinees. Clones of infection and vaccine origin contracted markedly late after vaccination.

The ViraFEST assay expanded antigen-specific CD4+ T cells with viral peptide pools before sequencing. Subsequent to a culture period of 10 days, CD4+ T cells were isolated. All vaccine recipients tested negative for nucleocapsid antibodies and had never contracted SARS-CoV-2 infection. TCRdb's copy holds only in-frame clones and misses some; the assay was immunoSEQ multiplex PCR. The sample holds about 40,000 clones; more than 60% are singletons and the top ten take approximately 24%. This chain joins TRBV30 and TRBJ2-1; a weak D match, TRBD2 (7 bases). This sample comprised CD4+ T cells from PBMCs cultured with SARS-CoV-2 spike peptides, obtained before COVID-19 vaccination. The TCR sequence derives from a human donor who received a COVID-19 vaccine. The DNA for the CDR3 is TGTGCCTGGAGTGTAGGAGTTGGGGGGGCACGTGGCAATGAGCAGTTCTTC. The encoded protein is CAWSVGVGGARGNEQFF.